One sample yielded the 10 T cell receptor beta chains listed below, sequenced in a study of OX40 agonist ivuxolimab in advanced cancers. Profiled with immunoSEQ multiplex PCR; TCRdb holds only in-frame clones, not every one. The table includes 70,000 or so clones, 91% detected once. The material sequenced was CD4+ or CD8+ T cells sorted from blood, taken in a trial of the OX40 agonist ivuxolimab. These receptor sequences come from an adult with an advanced solid tumor such as melanoma, head and neck, liver or kidney cancer.

The chain carries TRBV10-3 and TRBJ2-5; 11 bases agree with TRBD2. The CDR3 is made up of 18 amino acids. V lost 0 bases and J lost 1; bases outside the gene matches: 7. Per the germline V gene, CDR1 is ENHRY and CDR2 is SYGVKD. The CDR3 DNA sequence: TGTGCCATCAGTGAGTCGACTCTAGGGACTAGCGGCCAAGAGACCCAGTACTTC. Residues: CAISESTLGTSGQETQYF.

The chain is built from TRBV7-2 and TRBJ2-1; D ambiguous. Germline V gene sequence: CDR1 SGHTA, CDR2 FQGNSA. This CDR3 contains 14 residues. V was cut by 8 bases and J by 6 bases, with 17 bases left in between. CDR3 protein: CASGAYIRLNEQFF. DNA for the CDR3: TGTGCCAGCGGAGCTTATATCCGACTCAATGAGCAGTTCTTC.

By sample share, this clone is medium-sized (0.01 to 0.1%). The junction departs from germline at one end; a sequencing error may be responsible. V gene TRBV2 combines with J gene TRBJ2-2, with TRBD1 matching over 7 bases. The CDR3 totals 13 residues. Germline V lookup: CDR1 SNHLY, CDR2 FYNNEI. The CDR3 nucleotides are TGTGCCAGCACCCAGACAGGGACCGGGAAGCTGTTTTTT. This codes for CASTQTGTGKLFF. The variable domain in full, with the rest retrieved from reference TRBV2 and TRBJ2-2, is EPEVTQTPSHQVTQMGQEVILRCVPISNHLYFYWYRQILGQKVEFLVSFYNNEISEKSEIFDDQFSVERPDGSNFTLKIRSTKLEDSAMYFCASTQTGTGKLFFGEGSRLTVL.

The genes are TRBV19 and TRBJ2-1; tentative D call: TRBD2 (7 bases). Germline assignment: CDR1 LNHDA and CDR2 SQIVND (reference sequence). The V gene lost 1 base and the J gene lost 4 bases, with 20 bases spanning the gap. This CDR3 has 18 residues. The CDR3 DNA sequence: TGTGCCAGTAGTATAGTGGGGGGGGCCACCGGAATATACAATGAGCAGTTCTTC. It encodes CASSIVGGATGIYNEQFF.

The genes are TRBV11-2 and TRBJ2-1, with D unclear. The CDR3 has 12 residues. Per the germline V gene, CDR1 is SGHAT and CDR2 is FQNNGV. V lost 2 bases to trimming and J lost 7 bases, with 6 bases between them. The CDR3 coding sequence is TGTGCCAGCAGCTTATCGTGGAATGAGCAGTTCTTC. It encodes CASSLSWNEQFF.

The chain combines TRBV2 with TRBJ2-1; 8 bases are shared with TRBD2. The germline gives CDR1 SNHLY, CDR2 FYNNEI. V was clipped by 6 bases and J by 7 bases; unmatched bases: 5. CDR3 length: 13 residues. The DNA for the CDR3 is TGTGCCAGCAGCGTGACGGGGGGGAATGAGCAGTTCTTC. As protein: CASSVTGGNEQFF.

V and J are TRBV7-9 and TRBJ1-6, with D maybe TRBD1 (5 bases). Germline V gene data show CDR1 as SEHNR and CDR2 as FQNEAQ (reference sequence). V lost 5 bases to trimming and J lost 12 bases, with 20 bases between them. CDR3 length equals 15 residues. Here the CDR3 reads CASSLGRIDAGPLHF. In DNA, the CDR3 is TGTGCCAGCAGCCTGGGACGTATCGATGCGGGACCCCTCCACTTT.

The gene calls are TRBV9 and TRBJ1-5; 8 nucleotides align to TRBD1. This CDR3 region has 16 residues. Germline CDR1 reads SGDLS; CDR2 reads YYNGEE. Losses at the gene ends were 3 bases for V and 1 base for J; bases not matched to a gene: 6. The CDR3 nucleotides are TGTGCCAGCAGCGACGGACAGGGCCAAAGCAATCAGCCCCAGCATTTT. This encodes CASSDGQGQSNQPQHF.

The chain links TRBV11-2 to TRBJ2-7; 9 nucleotides agree with TRBD2. V gave up 0 bases and J gave up 3 bases; unmatched junction bases: 9. The CDR3 consists of 17 residues. The germline CDR1 and CDR2 sequences are SGHAT and FQNNGV. In DNA, the CDR3 is TGTGCCAGCAGCTTAGATAGGGCTAGCGGGATTGACTACGAGCAGTACTTC. Translated, it gives CASSLDRASGIDYEQYF.

The chain has TRBV30 and TRBJ2-1; D gene unclear. V was trimmed by 0 bases and J by 11 bases, leaving 14 bases between them. Germline CDR1 is GTSNPN and CDR2 is SVGIG (reference sequence). This CDR3 spans 13 amino acids. CDR3 sequence reads: CAWSVLKEIKQFF. CDR3 sequence (DNA): TGTGCCTGGAGTGTACTCAAGGAAATTAAGCAGTTCTTC.